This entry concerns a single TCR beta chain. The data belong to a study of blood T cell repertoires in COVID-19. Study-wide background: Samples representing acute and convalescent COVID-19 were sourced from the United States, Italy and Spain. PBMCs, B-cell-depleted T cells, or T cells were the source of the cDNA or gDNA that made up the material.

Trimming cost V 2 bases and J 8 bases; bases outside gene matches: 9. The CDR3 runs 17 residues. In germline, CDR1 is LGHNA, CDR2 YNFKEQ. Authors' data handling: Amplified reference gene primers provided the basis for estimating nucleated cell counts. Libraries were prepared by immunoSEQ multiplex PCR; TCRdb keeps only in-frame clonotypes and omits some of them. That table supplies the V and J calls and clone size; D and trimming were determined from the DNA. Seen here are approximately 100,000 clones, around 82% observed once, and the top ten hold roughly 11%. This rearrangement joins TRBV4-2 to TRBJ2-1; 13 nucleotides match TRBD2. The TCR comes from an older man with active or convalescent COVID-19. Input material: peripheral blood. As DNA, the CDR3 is TGTGCCAGCAGCCAATATCAAGGACTAGCGGGGGTGGATGAGCAGTTCTTC. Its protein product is CASSQYQGLAGVDEQFF.